This T cell receptor (beta chain) appears in the sequencing data of a study of blood T cell repertoires in COVID-19. Study in general: Samples representing acute and convalescent COVID-19 were sourced from the United States, Italy and Spain. The analysed material was cDNA or gDNA that came from T cells, B-cell-depleted T cells, or PBMCs.

Original processing notes: Quantification of nucleated cells was approximated via reference gene primer amplification. Profiling relied on immunoSEQ multiplex PCR, and the TCRdb table lists in-frame clones only, not all of them. That table furnishes V, J and clone size, whereas the DNA furnished D and trimming. The table lists approximately 100,000 clones, approximately 90% of them singletons. The germline CDR1 and CDR2 sequences are SGHVS and FQNEAQ. This CDR3 is built from 15 residues. The ends were cut back, 1 base at V and 0 bases at J, with 9 bases in the middle. The sequence came from a man aged 60 to 75 with acute or convalescent COVID-19. Sequencing used peripheral blood. The rearrangement joins TRBV7-8 to TRBJ1-2, with D maybe TRBD1 (6 bases). As DNA, the CDR3 is TGTGCCAGCAGCTTAGAGGCAGGGGCTAACTATGGCTACACCTTC. Amino acids: CASSLEAGANYGYTF. Together with reference TRBV7-8 and TRBJ1-2, the CDR3 gives the full variable domain: GAGVSQSPRYKVAKRGQDVALRCDPISGHVSLFWYQQALGQGPEFLTYFQNEAQLDKSGLPSDRFFAERPEGSVSTLKIQRTQQEDSAVYLCASSLEAGANYGYTFGSGTRLTVV.